A single T cell receptor beta chain is shown here with its context. TCRdb's copy holds only in-frame clones and misses some; the assay was immunoSEQ multiplex PCR. The sample lists about 110,000 clones; approximately 90% were seen once. The sample is drawn from a study of T cell changes during pregnancy in multiple sclerosis. The clonotype originates from a female donor with multiple sclerosis, enrolled in a pregnancy study. The sequenced sample was peripheral blood, obtained after pregnancy.

CDR3 residues: CASSPGTAYEQYF. The CDR3 DNA reads TGTGCCAGCAGCCCAGGGACAGCCTACGAGCAGTACTTC. The genes are TRBV13 and TRBJ2-7, with 7 bases lining up with TRBD1. The CDR3 contains 13 residues. Germline CDR1 PRHDT, CDR2 FYEKMQ (reference sequence). Losses at the gene ends were 5 bases for V and 2 bases for J; bases not matched to a gene: 3.